The 25 T cell receptor beta chains below come from one sample, sequenced in a study of blood T cell repertoires in COVID-19. Profiled with immunoSEQ multiplex PCR; TCRdb holds only in-frame clones, not every one. The sample has about 310,000 clones, roughly 86% seen once. The sequenced sample was PBMCs or T cells enriched from blood (not recorded which). The receptors come from a woman in her late teens or twenties who had recovered from COVID-19.

The J gene is TRBJ1-1, the V gene TRBV2, with 11 nucleotides matching TRBD1. V lost 3 bases and J lost 4; bases outside the gene matches: 1. Germline V CDR1 and CDR2: SNHLY, FYNNEI. The CDR3 contains 14 residues. CDR3: CASSEGTGGTEAFF. The CDR3 DNA reads TGTGCCAGCAGTGAGGGGACAGGGGGCACTGAAGCTTTCTTT.

Comment on this clone: At one end, the junction sequence differs from germline, possibly due to a read error. V and J are TRBV7-9 and TRBJ2-7; 8 bases agree with TRBD2. Looked up from germline, CDR1 is SEHNR and CDR2 is FQNEAQ (reference sequence). The CDR3 consists of 15 residues. The CDR3 nucleotides are TGTGCCAGCACCTTAACTAGCGGCTTTTCCTACGAGCAGTACTTC. Translated, it gives CASTLTSGFSYEQYF.

A single count supports this clone. The chain combines TRBV29-1 with TRBJ1-1, with TRBD1 as a possible D gene (6 bases). Germline V CDR1 and CDR2: SQVTM, ANQGSEA. The CDR3 covers 16 residues. The ends were cut back, 6 bases at V and 0 bases at J, with 20 bases in the middle. CDR3 residues: CSVWGGGRGLNTEAFF. In DNA form, the CDR3 reads TGCAGCGTCTGGGGGGGCGGCAGGGGTCTGAACACTGAAGCTTTCTTT.

The J gene is TRBJ2-1, the V gene TRBV6-4; a possible D gene is TRBD2 (7 bases). V lost 4 bases to trimming and J lost 8 bases, with 21 bases between them. Germline V CDR1 and CDR2: MRHNA, SNTAGT. The CDR3 runs 16 residues. The CDR3 sequence: CASSAPVEGGLHEQFF. DNA for the CDR3: TGTGCCAGCAGTGCTCCGGTTGAGGGGGGGTTACATGAGCAGTTCTTC.

The V call is TRBV9, the J call TRBJ1-4; D is perhaps TRBD1 (5 bases). V was cut by 0 bases and J by 3 bases, with 9 bases left in between. From germline, CDR1 is SGDLS and CDR2 YYNGEE. The CDR3 spans 15 residues. CDR3 in amino acids: CASSVDGTPNEKLFF. CDR3 sequence (DNA): TGTGCCAGCAGCGTAGATGGGACTCCTAATGAAAAACTGTTTTTT.

This clone appeared a single time. V usage is TRBV4-2 and J usage is TRBJ1-2, with a possible D match to TRBD1 (5 bases). There are 15 residues in the CDR3. Germline V gene lookup returns CDR1 LGHNA and CDR2 YNFKEQ. V was shortened by 0 bases and J by 6 bases, with 14 bases between the two germline ends. Written as DNA, the CDR3 is TGTGCCAGCAGCCAAGATCTCCGACAGTATAATGGCTACACCTTC. Its protein product is CASSQDLRQYNGYTF.

The gene calls are TRBV5-1 and TRBJ1-2; D remains unclear. V was shortened by 4 bases and J by 7 bases, with 11 bases between the two germline ends. The CDR3 consists of 12 residues. CDR1 and CDR2 (germline): SGHRS, YFSETQ. The CDR3 here is CASSPPPGGYTF. The CDR3 DNA is TGCGCCAGCAGCCCTCCCCCAGGTGGCTACACCTTC.

This chain links TRBV6-5 with TRBJ1-1; D remains unclear. Germline CDR1 is MNHEY and CDR2 is SVGAGI. CDR3 size: 14 residues. Deletions cut 0 bases from V and 11 bases from J, with 16 bases between. CDR3 sequence reads: CASSYSRLTSEAFF. CDR3 nucleotide sequence: TGTGCCAGCAGTTACTCGAGGTTAACCTCAGAGGCTTTCTTT.

This clone was recorded only once. This chain uses TRBV28 with TRBJ2-7; 10 bases map to TRBD2. This CDR3 spans 17 amino acids. Germline V gene lookup returns CDR1 MDHEN and CDR2 SYDVKM. With V trimmed by 4 bases and J by 0 bases, 9 bases remained unmatched. The CDR3 DNA reads TGTGCCAGCAGTTCTCTTCTAGCGGGGGACCTCTCCTACGAGCAGTACTTC. Its translation: CASSSLLAGDLSYEQYF.

The chain links TRBV27 to TRBJ1-2; the D is unclear. The CDR3 totals 15 residues. Germline V lookup: CDR1 MNHEY, CDR2 SMNVEV (reference sequence). Between the trimmed V and J ends, which lost 6 bases and 2 bases, there was a span of 16 bases. The chain's CDR3 is CASSPRREQNYGYTF. The DNA of the CDR3 is TGTGCCAGCAGCCCCCGCCGGGAACAGAACTATGGCTACACCTTC.

In its sample, this clone was seen once. The chain combines TRBV7-2 with TRBJ1-2, with 7 bases identical to TRBD1. The CDR3 spans 16 residues. CDR1 is SGHTA and CDR2 is FQGNSA in the germline V gene. V shed 5 bases and J 4 bases; nucleotides not matched to a gene: 13. CDR3 protein: CASSPNSNDRVYGYTF. The CDR3 DNA reads TGTGCCAGCAGCCCGAATTCCAATGACAGGGTCTATGGCTACACCTTC. The full variable domain, rest sourced from reference TRBV7-2 and TRBJ1-2, is GAGVSQSPSNKVTEKGKDVELRCDPISGHTALYWYRQSLGQGLEFLIYFQGNSAPDKSGLPSDRFSAERTGGSVSTLTIQRTQQEDSAVYLCASSPNSNDRVYGYTFGSGTRLTVV.

The genes are TRBV4-1 and TRBJ2-1, with D possibly being TRBD2 (7 bases). The V end lost 0 bases, the J end lost 8 bases, and 17 bases lay between the germline ends. The CDR3 is made up of 16 amino acids. Germline V gene sequence: CDR1 MGHRA, CDR2 YSYEKL. The CDR3 here is CASSQERGGSFYEQFF. CDR3 coding DNA: TGCGCCAGCAGCCAAGAAAGGGGGGGCTCTTTCTATGAGCAGTTCTTC.

This clone came up once. This chain links TRBV7-3 with TRBJ1-1, with TRBD1 matching 8 bases. CDR3 length equals 13 residues. The germline V gene has CDR1 SGHTA and CDR2 FQGTGA. V shed 5 bases, J shed 7 bases, and the junction held 6 bases outside the gene matches. The CDR3 reads CASSPGQGREAFF. The CDR3 nucleotides are TGTGCCAGCAGCCCCGGACAGGGCCGTGAAGCTTTCTTT. Full variable domain (rest looked up from reference TRBV7-3 and TRBJ1-1): GAGVSQTPSNKVTEKGKYVELRCDPISGHTALYWYRQSLGQGPEFLIYFQGTGAADDSGLPNDRFFAVRPEGSVSTLKIQRTERGDSAVYLCASSPGQGREAFFGQGTRLTVV.

This chain joins TRBV6-5 and TRBJ1-5; D perhaps matches TRBD1 (6 bases). Trimming cost V 5 bases and J 6 bases, with 11 bases left between them. The CDR3 runs to 13 residues. The germline V gene encodes CDR1 MNHEY and CDR2 SVGAGI. The CDR3: CASSRTGSQPQHF. The CDR3 nucleotides are TGTGCCAGCAGTAGAACAGGGAGTCAGCCCCAGCATTTT.

The chain combines TRBV7-9 with TRBJ1-1; 7 nucleotides line up with TRBD1. Germline CDR1 is SEHNR and CDR2 is FQNEAQ (reference sequence). This CDR3 has 14 amino acids. The V gene end was trimmed by 5 bases and the J gene end by 3 bases; junction bases not matched to a gene: 6. The CDR3 spells CASSTDRVDTEAFF. In DNA, the CDR3 is TGTGCCAGCAGCACCGACAGGGTGGACACTGAAGCTTTCTTT.

The V and J genes are TRBV5-8 and TRBJ1-3, with D unclear. With 0 bases removed from V and 0 bases from J, the gap between germline ends came to 10 bases. Per germline, CDR1 SGHTS and CDR2 YDEGEE. The CDR3 has 16 amino acids. CDR3 protein: CASSLGQVLSGNTIYF. For the CDR3, the DNA is TGTGCCAGCAGCTTGGGGCAGGTTCTCTCTGGAAACACCATATATTTT.

The chain employs TRBV7-3 and TRBJ1-2, with TRBD1 as a possible D gene (5 bases). V lost 6 bases and J 8 bases, leaving 19 bases between the germline ends. Germline values: CDR1 SGHTA, CDR2 FQGTGA. This CDR3 spans 14 amino acids. CDR3 region: CASSLMAGVSGYTF. DNA for the CDR3: TGTGCCAGCAGTCTCATGGCGGGGGTCTCGGGCTACACCTTC.

The chain is built from TRBV5-6 and TRBJ1-6; 9 nucleotides align to TRBD1. The CDR3 consists of 19 residues. V was clipped by 4 bases and J by 8 bases; unmatched bases: 19. Germline V gives CDR1 SGHDT, CDR2 YYEEEE. The CDR3 loop reads CASSRIRDRVVIVDSPLHF. CDR3 in DNA: TGTGCCAGCAGCCGAATCCGGGACAGGGTGGTAATCGTTGATTCACCCCTCCACTTT.

This chain links TRBV7-8 with TRBJ1-2; TRBD1 might be the D (6 bases). Germline loops: CDR1 SGHVS, CDR2 FQNEAQ. There are 19 residues in the CDR3. V was clipped by 2 bases and J by 5 bases, with 27 bases between them. In DNA form, the CDR3 reads TGTGCCAGCAGCTTACTAACCGGACAGTCACCGGTTGGGCTTTATGGCTACACCTTC. This translates into CASSLLTGQSPVGLYGYTF.

The genes are TRBV7-2 and TRBJ1-4; weak D call: TRBD1 (5 bases). The V gene lost 1 base and the J gene lost 4 bases, with 7 bases spanning the gap. CDR3 size: 14 residues. Germline V gene sequence: CDR1 SGHTA, CDR2 FQGNSA. CDR3: CASSLGQRNEKLFF. As DNA, the CDR3 is TGTGCCAGCAGCTTAGGACAGCGTAATGAAAAACTGTTTTTT.

V usage is TRBV28 and J usage is TRBJ1-2; D not resolved. V lost 3 bases and J 0 bases, leaving 5 bases between the germline ends. Germline values: CDR1 MDHEN, CDR2 SYDVKM. CDR3 length equals 13 residues. CDR3 sequence (DNA): TGTGCCAGCAGTTTGGGCGCTAACTATGGCTACACCTTC. Translated, it gives CASSLGANYGYTF.

This rearrangement joins TRBV21-1 to TRBJ2-5; TRBD2, the D gene given by the table, was not confirmed from the DNA. TRBV21-1 is flagged as a pseudogene. This CDR3 has 17 residues. The chain's CDR3 is CASSRRTSGSSKETQYF. The CDR3 bases are TGTGCCAGCAGCCGAAGGACTAGCGGGAGTTCTAAGGAGACCCAGTACTTC.

The chain is built from TRBV2 and TRBJ2-7; maybe TRBD1 (6 bases). Germline CDR1 SNHLY, CDR2 FYNNEI. There are 13 residues in the CDR3. V dropped 8 bases and J dropped 1 base, with 12 bases sitting between them. For the CDR3, the DNA is TGTGCCAGCGGGACGGGACATTCCTACGAGCAGTACTTC. It codes for CASGTGHSYEQYF.

The chain employs TRBV5-1 and TRBJ1-1; 9 bases fit TRBD1. This CDR3 spans 15 amino acids. Per the germline V gene, CDR1 is SGHRS and CDR2 is YFSETQ. J lost 4 bases, V lost 3 bases, and 7 bases had no gene match. CDR3 sequence (DNA): TGCGCCAGCAGCTGGCAACAGGGGGCCGCCACTGAAGCTTTCTTT. It codes for CASSWQQGAATEAFF.

This clone has a single count. The genes are TRBV19 and TRBJ1-2; D unresolved. With 1 base removed from V and 6 bases from J, the gap between germline ends came to 9 bases. The CDR3 is 13 residues long. Looked up from germline, CDR1 is LNHDA and CDR2 is SQIVND (reference sequence). The CDR3 DNA follows: TGTGCCAGTAGTATAGGCGTAGAAGATGGCTACACCTTC. Protein product: CASSIGVEDGYTF.